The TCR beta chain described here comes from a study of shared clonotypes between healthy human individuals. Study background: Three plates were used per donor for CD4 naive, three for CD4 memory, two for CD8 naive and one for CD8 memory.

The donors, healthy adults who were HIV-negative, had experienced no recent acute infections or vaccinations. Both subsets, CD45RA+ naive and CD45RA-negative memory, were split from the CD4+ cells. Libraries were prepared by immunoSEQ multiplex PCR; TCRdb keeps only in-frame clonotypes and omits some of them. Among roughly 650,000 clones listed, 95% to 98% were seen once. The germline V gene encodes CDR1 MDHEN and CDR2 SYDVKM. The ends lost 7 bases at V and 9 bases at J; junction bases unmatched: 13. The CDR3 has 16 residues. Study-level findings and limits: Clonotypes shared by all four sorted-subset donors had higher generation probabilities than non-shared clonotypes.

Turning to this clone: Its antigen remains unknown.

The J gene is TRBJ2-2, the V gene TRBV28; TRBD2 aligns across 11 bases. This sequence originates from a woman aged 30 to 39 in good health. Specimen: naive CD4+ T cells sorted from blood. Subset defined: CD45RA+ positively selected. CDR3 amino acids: CASNPQGLAAVWELFF. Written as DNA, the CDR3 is TGTGCCAGCAACCCCCAGGGACTAGCGGCCGTTTGGGAGCTGTTTTTT.